Detailed here is one T cell receptor beta chain. Produced via immunoSEQ multiplex PCR; TCRdb's table is partial and in-frame only. The sample includes some 62,000 clones, approximately 80% of them seen just once. This entry comes from a study of radiotherapy plus CTLA-4 blockade in lung cancer. This CDR3 spans 14 amino acids. V was pared by 4 bases and J by 1 base, with 4 bases of the junction left unmatched. Germline CDR1 reads SGHNT; CDR2 reads YYREEE (reference sequence). Source: peripheral blood, taken from a patient treated with radiotherapy plus ipilimumab. The gene calls are TRBV5-4 and TRBJ1-1, with TRBD1 identical over 7 bases. The sequence was collected from a human donor with non-small cell lung cancer who had a complete response to radiotherapy plus ipilimumab. The CDR3, as DNA: TGTGCCAGCAGCCCCAGGGGGAGGAACACTGAAGCTTTCTTT. This codes for CASSPRGRNTEAFF.